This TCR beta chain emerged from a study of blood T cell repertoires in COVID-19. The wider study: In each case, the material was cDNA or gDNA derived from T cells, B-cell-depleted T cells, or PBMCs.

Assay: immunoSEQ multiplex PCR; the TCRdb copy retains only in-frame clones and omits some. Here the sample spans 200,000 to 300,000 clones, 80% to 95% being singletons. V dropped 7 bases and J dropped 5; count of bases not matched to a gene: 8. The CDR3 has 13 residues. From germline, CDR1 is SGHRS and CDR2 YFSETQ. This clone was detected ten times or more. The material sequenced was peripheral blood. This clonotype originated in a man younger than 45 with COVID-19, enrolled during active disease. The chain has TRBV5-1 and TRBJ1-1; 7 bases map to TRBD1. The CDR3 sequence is CASVLEGATEAFF. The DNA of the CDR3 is TGCGCCAGCGTCCTTGAGGGGGCAACTGAAGCTTTCTTT.